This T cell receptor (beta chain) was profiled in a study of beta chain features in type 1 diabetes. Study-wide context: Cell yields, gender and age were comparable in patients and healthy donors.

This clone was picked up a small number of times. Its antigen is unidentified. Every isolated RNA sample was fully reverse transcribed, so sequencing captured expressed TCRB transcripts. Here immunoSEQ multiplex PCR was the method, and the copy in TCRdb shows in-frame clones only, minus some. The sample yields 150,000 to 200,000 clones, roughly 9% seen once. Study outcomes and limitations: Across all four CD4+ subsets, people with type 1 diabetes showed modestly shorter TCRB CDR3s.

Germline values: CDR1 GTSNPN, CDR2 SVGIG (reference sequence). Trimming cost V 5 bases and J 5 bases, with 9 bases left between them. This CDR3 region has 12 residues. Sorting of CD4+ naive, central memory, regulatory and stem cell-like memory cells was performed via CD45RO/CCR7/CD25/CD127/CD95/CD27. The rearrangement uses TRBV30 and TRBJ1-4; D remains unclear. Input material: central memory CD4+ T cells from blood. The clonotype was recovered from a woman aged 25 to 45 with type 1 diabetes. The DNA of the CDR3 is TGTGCCTGGGGCCCACAGAATGAAAAACTGTTTTTT. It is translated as CAWGPQNEKLFF.